This T cell receptor beta chain originates from a study of identical twins. TCRdb passed the 5' RACE reads through MiXCR, listing each CDR3 protein once. This sample has 1.5 million to 2 million distinct CDR3 sequences, with roughly 35% found just once. Germline CDR1 reads DFQATT; CDR2 reads SNEGSKA (reference sequence). With V trimmed by 4 bases and J by 2 bases, 3 bases remained unmatched. This CDR3 has 14 residues. The chain employs TRBV20-1 and TRBJ2-1, with 9 bases that match TRBD2. The sequenced sample was cord blood. The TCR comes from a newborn girl in good health. The CDR3 DNA sequence: TGCAGTGCTACTCTAGCGGGACCCTACAATGAGCAGTTCTTC. Encoded protein: CSATLAGPYNEQFF.